Below, one T cell receptor (beta chain) is given with its context. Antigen specificity is unknown. Method: immunoSEQ multiplex PCR; TCRdb's copy keeps in-frame clones and lacks some. The table includes some 200,000 clones, 60% to 80% detected once. This CDR3 spans 17 amino acids. Trimming left V 2 bases short and J 0 bases short, with 16 bases between. Germline assignment: CDR1 MNHNS and CDR2 SASEGT. This sample is part of a study of cytotoxic CD8 clonotypes in ibrutinib-treated CLL. Study details: The response samples were taken once patients had been treated for a median of approximately twelve months, range 6 to 36.

Study-level points and caveats: Under treatment, the uncommon public clonotypes either contracted or remained stable.

The sequencing used PBMCs, collected after 12 months of ibrutinib treatment. V and J are TRBV6-1 and TRBJ1-1; D not certain. This clonotype was sampled from a human donor with chronic lymphocytic leukemia. The CDR3 DNA is TGTGCCAGCAGTGAACGAGGGTCCCTCACTGTGAACACTGAAGCTTTCTTT. It codes for CASSERGSLTVNTEAFF.